Below are 18 T cell receptor beta chains sequenced from a single sample in a study of PD-L1 blockade in urothelial cancer (dated by TCRdb to 2016 to 2017). In the paper's terms, the time point label means: peripheral blood 6 weeks after treatment start. Library method: the immunoSEQ multiplex PCR assay. TCRdb provides this immuneACCESS table in a form limited to in-frame rearrangements. Some clones are lacking; in checked studies, under half of them reflect an unresolved V gene, and why the rest are absent is not known. A total of over 100,000 clones appear in this sample, approximately 90% of them only once. The top ten clones comprise around 4% of the sample. The sample was PBMCs, taken around atezolizumab (anti-PD-L1) treatment. These receptors originate from a man aged 60-69 years with urothelial cancer.

On this clone: Other DNA sequences of this sample code for an identical CDR3. The rearrangement joins TRBV2 to TRBJ2-7; D might be TRBD1 (6 bases). This CDR3 region has 14 residues. Germline V CDR1 and CDR2: SNHLY, FYNNEI. Trimming left V 4 bases short and J 1 base short, with 11 bases between. In DNA, the CDR3 is TGTGCCAGCAGTGCAGACAGGACTTCCTACGAGCAGTACTTC. Its protein product is CASSADRTSYEQYF.

The chain is built from TRBV5-1 and TRBJ2-5, with D perhaps TRBD2 (5 bases). The CDR3 is made up of 15 amino acids. From germline, CDR1 is SGHRS and CDR2 YFSETQ. V lost 5 bases and J 5 bases, leaving 19 bases between the germline ends. The CDR3, as DNA: TGCGCCAGCAGTCGTGGACGGGATGGCTGGGAGACCCAGTACTTC. It codes for CASSRGRDGWETQYF.

The chain carries TRBV5-1 and TRBJ2-2; no reliable D call. Trimming removed 4 bases at V and 0 bases at J, with 4 bases between. The germline V gene has CDR1 SGHRS and CDR2 YFSETQ. The CDR3 runs 13 residues. The CDR3 DNA is TGCGCCAGCAGCGCAGCGAACACCGGGGAGCTGTTTTTT. Protein: CASSAANTGELFF.

The chain carries TRBV4-2 and TRBJ2-3, with 10 bases that match TRBD2. Germline loops: CDR1 LGHNA, CDR2 YNFKEQ. This CDR3 spans 16 amino acids. J lost 5 bases, V lost 1 base, and 6 bases had no gene match. CDR3 coding DNA: TGTGCCAGCAGCCAAGCCCGAGCGGGGGGGGTAGATACGCAGTATTTT. Translating it yields CASSQARAGGVDTQYF.

CDR3 sequence (DNA): TGCGCCAGCAGCTTGGATACAACTAATGAAAAACTGTTTTTT. Translation: CASSLDTTNEKLFF. This chain joins TRBV5-1 and TRBJ1-4, with unresolved D. Germline assignment: CDR1 SGHRS and CDR2 YFSETQ. The CDR3 has 14 residues. Trimming removed 0 bases at V and 0 bases at J, with 3 bases between.

V is TRBV28 and J is TRBJ1-5; D gene ambiguous. Germline V lookup: CDR1 MDHEN, CDR2 SYDVKM. V was trimmed by 5 bases and J by 7 bases, leaving 9 bases between them. This CDR3 region has 12 residues. This CDR3 reads CASSPPRQPQHF. CDR3 in DNA: TGTGCCAGCAGTCCCCCCCGGCAGCCCCAGCATTTT.

The rearrangement uses TRBV6-1 and TRBJ1-1; D remains unclear. V was clipped by 0 bases and J by 11 bases, with 19 bases between them. The CDR3 is 15 amino acids. Per the germline V gene, CDR1 is MNHNS and CDR2 is SASEGT. This chain's CDR3 is CASSEARAGPGKAFF. CDR3 nucleotides: TGTGCCAGCAGTGAAGCGCGGGCGGGTCCTGGCAAGGCTTTCTTT.

This rearrangement joins TRBV5-6 to TRBJ1-1, with no clear D. This CDR3 comprises 15 residues. Looked up from germline, CDR1 is SGHDT and CDR2 is YYEEEE. V dropped 2 bases and J dropped 10 bases, with 21 bases sitting between them. The CDR3, as DNA: TGTGCCAGCAGCTTTTGGGCAACCTCAGAAATCGGAGCTTTCTTT. As protein: CASSFWATSEIGAFF.

This clone was seen only a few times. The chain links TRBV13 to TRBJ2-7; no reliable D call. Germline CDR1 reads PRHDT; CDR2 reads FYEKMQ (reference sequence). The CDR3 totals 13 residues. The V and J ends lost 5 bases and 5 bases respectively, with 13 bases between them. The CDR3: CASSHQSRDEQYF. The CDR3 DNA sequence: TGTGCCAGCAGCCATCAGAGCCGGGACGAGCAGTACTTC.

The chain couples TRBV4-1 to TRBJ2-7; D possibly corresponds to TRBD2 (5 bases). The germline gives CDR1 MGHRA, CDR2 YSYEKL. CDR3 length equals 14 residues. The V gene lost 4 bases and the J gene lost 3 bases, with 13 bases spanning the gap. This CDR3 is CASSRRGISYEQYF. In nucleotides, the CDR3 is TGCGCCAGCAGCCGCCGGGGTATAAGCTACGAGCAGTACTTC.

The rearrangement joins TRBV30 to TRBJ1-1, with D possibly matching TRBD1 (6 bases). Germline values: CDR1 GTSNPN, CDR2 SVGIG (reference sequence). This CDR3 has 11 residues. V was clipped by 3 bases and J by 7 bases, with 9 bases between them. In DNA form, the CDR3 reads TGTGCCTGGAGCGGGACAATTGAAGCTTTCTTT. Amino acid sequence: CAWSGTIEAFF.

The chain couples TRBV5-6 to TRBJ1-3; D may be TRBD1 (6 bases). V shed 4 bases and J shed 4 bases, with 15 bases lying between them. Germline V lookup: CDR1 SGHDT, CDR2 YYEEEE. The CDR3 sequence is 15 residues long. The CDR3 protein is CASSPPGTYGNTIYF. The CDR3 nucleotides are TGTGCCAGCAGCCCCCCCGGGACATACGGAAACACCATATATTTT.

The chain is built from TRBV4-3 and TRBJ2-4; a weak D match, TRBD1 (6 bases). Germline V gives CDR1 LGHNA, CDR2 YSLEER. V lost 0 bases and J 8 bases, leaving 14 bases between the germline ends. This CDR3 contains 15 residues. DNA for the CDR3: TGCGCCAGCAGCCAAGAAGGGGGAAGGGGTGACATTCAGTACTTC. Translating gives CASSQEGGRGDIQYF.

The gene calls are TRBV27 and TRBJ1-5, with D maybe TRBD1 (6 bases). CDR1 and CDR2 from the germline V gene are MNHEY and SMNVEV (reference sequence). Trimming cost V 1 base and J 0 bases, with 13 bases left between them. This CDR3 is 17 amino acids long. The CDR3 is CASSLLGRGNSNQPQHF. The CDR3 region has the DNA TGTGCCAGCAGTTTATTGGGCAGGGGAAATAGCAATCAGCCCCAGCATTTT.

The V call is TRBV5-4, the J call TRBJ2-1, with 7 nucleotides matching TRBD2. V shed 4 bases and J 2 bases; nucleotides not matched to a gene: 9. This CDR3 spans 16 amino acids. Germline V CDR1 and CDR2: SGHNT, YYREEE (reference sequence). The CDR3 region has the DNA TGTGCCAGCAGCGTCCAAGCGGGATTAACCTACAATGAGCAGTTCTTC. Translating it yields CASSVQAGLTYNEQFF.

The rearrangement uses TRBV7-9 and TRBJ2-2; maybe TRBD2 (5 bases). CDR3 length: 14 amino acids. Germline CDR1 is SEHNR and CDR2 is FQNEAQ (reference sequence). The V and J ends lost 2 bases and 7 bases respectively, with 11 bases between them. The CDR3 loop reads CASSLIVGGGELFF. CDR3 DNA sequence: TGTGCCAGCAGCTTAATTGTTGGAGGCGGGGAGCTGTTTTTT.

The chain carries TRBV28 and TRBJ2-6, with 7 nucleotides matching TRBD1. The CDR3 spans 17 residues. V lost 6 bases, J lost 2 bases, and 10 bases stayed unmatched. Germline assignment: CDR1 MDHEN and CDR2 SYDVKM. In DNA, the CDR3 is TGTGCCAGCAGCACTAATTTTCAGGGGGCTGGGGCCAACGTCCTGACTTTC. Translation gives CASSTNFQGAGANVLTF.

The genes are TRBV2 and TRBJ2-3; 8 nucleotides align to TRBD2. The CDR3 runs 13 residues. The germline gives CDR1 SNHLY, CDR2 FYNNEI. With 7 bases clipped from V and 1 base from J, the junction kept 1 base outside the gene matches. The CDR3 DNA follows: TGTGCCAGCAATAGCGGGGGCACAGATACGCAGTATTTT. Its translation: CASNSGGTDTQYF.